What follows are 12 T cell receptor beta chains derived from one specimen sequenced in a study of immune cell composition in non-small cell lung cancer. Generated by immunoSEQ multiplex PCR, the TCRdb table keeps only in-frame clones and is missing some. In the table there are 13,000 to 15,000 clones, about 69% of which are singletons. Sequenced material: lung tumor tissue. These receptors were collected from a human donor with non-small cell lung cancer.

This clone was seen just once. The V call is TRBV11-2, the J call TRBJ1-1; possibly TRBD1 for D (6 bases). This CDR3 is built from 12 residues. Per germline, CDR1 SGHAT and CDR2 FQNNGV. Between the trimmed V and J ends, which lost 2 bases and 11 bases, there was a span of 12 bases. CDR3: CASSLQGRKAFF. DNA for the CDR3: TGTGCCAGCAGCTTACAGGGGCGGAAGGCTTTCTTT.

The V gene is TRBV6-1, the J gene TRBJ2-7, with D possibly being TRBD1 (5 bases). Looked up from germline, CDR1 is MNHNS and CDR2 is SASEGT. This CDR3 is built from 13 residues. V lost 1 base and J lost 3, with 7 bases in between. Here the CDR3 reads CASSEGTSYEQYF. The CDR3, as DNA: TGTGCCAGCAGTGAAGGGACAAGCTACGAGCAGTACTTC.

By share, this clone ranks as medium-sized. The chain uses TRBV19 and TRBJ1-6, with 9 bases identical to TRBD1. CDR1 and CDR2 from the germline V gene are LNHDA and SQIVND (reference sequence). V shed 3 bases, J shed 6 bases, and the junction held 3 bases outside the gene matches. The CDR3 is 15 amino acids. The CDR3 is CASSIDRGSNSPLHF. The CDR3 nucleotides read TGTGCCAGTAGTATCGACAGGGGGAGTAATTCACCCCTCCACTTT.

This chain links TRBV27 with TRBJ1-2; D is undetermined. Germline-derived CDR1 and CDR2 are MNHEY and SMNVEV (reference sequence). This CDR3 has 13 amino acids. Trimming pared 5 bases from V and 1 base from J, leaving 8 bases between. CDR3 DNA: TGTGCCAGCAGTAACCGACTTAACTATGGCTACACCTTC. This codes for CASSNRLNYGYTF.

The chain uses TRBV5-5 and TRBJ1-2; 10 bases are shared with TRBD1. Germline V gene lookup returns CDR1 SGHKS and CDR2 YYEKEE (reference sequence). This CDR3 region has 17 residues. V dropped 5 bases and J dropped 4; count of bases not matched to a gene: 14. CDR3 sequence reads: CASSFGATGGDVYGYTF. CDR3 nucleotides: TGTGCCAGCAGTTTTGGGGCGACAGGGGGCGATGTCTATGGCTACACCTTC.

The rearrangement links TRBV25-1 to TRBJ1-1; a possible D gene is TRBD1 (5 bases). The CDR3 contains 15 residues. CDR1 is MGHDK and CDR2 is SYGVNS in the germline V gene. Deletions cut 1 base from V and 5 bases from J, with 14 bases between. CDR3 amino acids: CASSELGDLRTEAFF. CDR3 nucleotide sequence: TGTGCCAGCAGTGAATTGGGGGACTTAAGAACTGAAGCTTTCTTT.

This clone has a single count. This chain connects TRBV2 to TRBJ2-6, with 8 bases that match TRBD1. J was trimmed by 1 base and V by 6 bases; bases with no gene match: 8. Germline CDR1 is SNHLY and CDR2 is FYNNEI. This CDR3 has 17 residues. CDR3 region: CASRPGWTGSGANVLTF. Written as DNA, the CDR3 is TGTGCCAGCAGACCCGGATGGACAGGGTCTGGGGCCAACGTCCTGACTTTC.

The rearrangement joins TRBV29-1 to TRBJ2-1, with 8 bases aligning to TRBD1. The V gene's germline CDR1 is SQVTM and CDR2 ANQGSEA. V shed 7 bases and J 9 bases; nucleotides not matched to a gene: 14. This CDR3 is built from 14 residues. CDR3 residues: CSGRDRSLGGEQFF. The CDR3 nucleotides read TGCAGCGGCCGGGACAGGAGTCTTGGGGGTGAGCAGTTCTTC.

The J gene is TRBJ2-3, the V gene TRBV9, with D possibly being TRBD2 (6 bases). The V and J ends lost 0 bases and 1 base respectively, with 12 bases between them. Germline-derived CDR1 and CDR2 are SGDLS and YYNGEE. CDR3 length: 16 amino acids. In DNA form, the CDR3 reads TGTGCCAGCAGCGTAGGGGGCGGGGCAGGCACAGATACGCAGTATTTT. It is translated as CASSVGGGAGTDTQYF.

The CDR3 is CASSLAGTPGEKLFF. In nucleotides, the CDR3 is TGCGCCAGCAGCTTGGCCGGGACACCAGGCGAAAAACTGTTTTTT. J is TRBJ1-4 and V is TRBV5-1; maybe TRBD1 (6 bases). V shed 0 bases and J shed 8 bases, with 14 bases lying between them. The germline V gene has CDR1 SGHRS and CDR2 YFSETQ. There are 15 residues in the CDR3.

This clone was counted only a few times. This chain joins TRBV7-6 and TRBJ1-1; 7 bases align to TRBD1. Germline lookup yields CDR1 SGHVS and CDR2 FNYEAQ. This CDR3 has 17 residues. The J segment lost 4 bases and the V segment lost 1 base, leaving 12 bases of the junction unmatched. The CDR3 here is CASSLVGSGGMSTEAFF. CDR3 sequence (DNA): TGTGCCAGCAGCTTAGTAGGTTCAGGGGGAATGAGCACTGAAGCTTTCTTT. Based on the CDR3 plus reference TRBV7-6 and TRBJ1-1, the full variable domain is GAGVSQSPRYKVTKRGQDVALRCDPISGHVSLYWYRQALGQGPEFLTYFNYEAQQDKSGLPNDRFSAERPEGSISTLTIQRTEQRDSAMYRCASSLVGSGGMSTEAFFGQGTRLTVV.

The CDR3 sequence: CASSVTGQKGGELFF. As DNA, the CDR3 is TGTGCCAGCAGCGTTACAGGGCAAAAGGGCGGGGAGCTGTTTTTT. The gene calls are TRBV9 and TRBJ2-2; tentatively, D is TRBD1 (6 bases). From germline, CDR1 is SGDLS and CDR2 YYNGEE. Trimming removed 2 bases from V and 7 bases from J, with 15 bases in between. The CDR3 loop spans 15 amino acids.